The rows below give T cell receptor beta chains drawn from one sample of a study of siplizumab effects on memory and regulatory T cells. Clones were sequenced by immunoSEQ multiplex PCR, and TCRdb holds only the in-frame ones, with some missing. Found here are fewer than 130,000 clones, 92% of them singletons; the top ten hold 1.3%. Sequencing was carried out using CD4+ T cells sorted from blood. Receptors were obtained from a human donor in good health. Both conserved end residues are trimmed from each CDR3. Fields, in order: V gene, CDR3 protein.

>TRBV7-2
ASSPQVGPTEAF
>TRBV5-1
ASSALLAGANVLT
>TRBV29-1
SVGDNVQGAEQY
>TRBV5-4
ASSPGGQTNEKLF
>TRBV28
ASSTDGGNYGYT
>TRBV29-1
SVGGSQETQY
>TRBV4-1
ASSQPGPSSYEQY
>TRBV19
ASSIVGRDLGYT
>TRBV7-9
ASSQGWLRDNYGYT
>TRBV5-6
ASSLVDLDEQY
>TRBV13
ASSLGRLAAYEQY
>TRBV9
ASSPFGGTGVNYGYT
>TRBV18
ASSPRGDDTEAF
>TRBV10-3
AIGLANTGELF
>TRBV7-9
ASSLAMAGTSSYEQY
>TRBV5-1
ASSLEAGGSYEQY
>TRBV7-2
ASSLFGTSTDTQY
>TRBV19
ASRPRDGDSPLH
>TRBV11-3
ASSPGTGAGELF
>TRBV19
ASKSSGLYQETQY
>TRBV6-6
ASNTGDPSYEQY
>TRBV29-1
SVAKGKNTGELF
>TRBV27
ASSLYGQGADTGELF
>TRBV6-5
ASSRLYMGPIH
>TRBV27
ASSSRGGPGSSYNEQF
>TRBV6-6
ASSYNSRETQY
>TRBV5-4
ASSRPGTSGQETQY
>TRBV27
ASRIDRGDTEAF
>TRBV5-1
ASSEDRSSYNEQF
>TRBV7-2
ASSSYQETQY
>TRBV6-6
ASSSAGTDYGYT
>TRBV2
ASRRDTPMNTEAF
>TRBV5-4
ASSGPGTANYGYT
>TRBV5-6
ASSPIGGVSYGYT
>TRBV21-1
ASVWEVGTEAF
>TRBV5-1
ASSLGQSFSYEQY
>TRBV5-1
ASSLDGVGTDTQY
>TRBV6-6
ASSSKTQETQY
>TRBV29-1
SLGGPSGQETQY
>TRBV2
ASSWDRGNTGELF
>TRBV18
ASATVLNTEAF
>TRBV6-5
ASTRGVGSYNEQF
>TRBV6-6
ASSRNTGELF
>TRBV5-8
ASSLDRGQYNEQF
>TRBV19
ASSILGAPLEKLF
>TRBV4-1
ASSGTPNAYEQF
>TRBV19
ASSTIGTYEQY
>TRBV19
ASSTTGSYQPQH
>TRBV28
ASRPGQTSPLH
>TRBV14
ASSQLAANNSPLH
>TRBV6-5
ASSYSGTGGYEQY
>TRBV5-1
ASSPQGLYEQY
>TRBV7-9
ASSFSSGGQWQY
>TRBV6-6
ASSYAQGKGETQY
>TRBV5-1
ASSLILADYEQY
>TRBV7-9
ASSPKGDSNQPQH
>TRBV11-1
ASSFGHFEAF